A single sample is the source of the 5 T cell receptor beta chains below, sequenced in a study of blood T cells in healthy people across ages. PCR was performed a second time for about 7 to 11 cycles using a sample-barcoded 5' primer and a J-beta primer mix. One entry per CDR3 protein results from TCRdb running MiXCR on the 5' RACE reads. This table holds some 670,000 distinct CDR3 sequences, about 50% found once. Source material: blood. All receptors derive from a woman of 80 years or more in good health.

The CDR3 bases are TGTGCCAGCAGTGAATTTAGAAGGGGCTCCCCGGCCTCCTACGAGCAGTACTTC. This encodes CASSEFRRGSPASYEQYF. The rearrangement links TRBV25-1 to TRBJ2-7; a possible D gene is TRBD1 (5 bases). The length of the CDR3 is 18 residues. Germline CDR1 MGHDK, CDR2 SYGVNS. V lost 1 base and J lost 0, with 19 bases in between.

This sequence joins TRBV15 and TRBJ2-7; 7 bases are shared with TRBD2. The DNA end lines up better with TRBJ2-5; the J call may be wrong. CDR3 length: 14 amino acids. Germline values: CDR1 LNHNV, CDR2 YYDKDF (reference sequence). CDR3 coding DNA: TGTGCCACCAGCAGAGGCGGGGGAAAAGAGACCCAGTACTTC. Its translation: CATSRGGGKETQYF.

This clonotype was observed a few times. This chain joins TRBV29-1 and TRBJ1-1; unclear D gene. Trimming shortened V by 4 bases and J by 0 bases, and 9 bases separated the two germline ends. The CDR3 totals 13 residues. CDR1 is SQVTM, CDR2 ANQGSEA, per germline. The CDR3 bases are TGCAGCGTTGCCGGACGGATGAACACTGAAGCTTTCTTT. It codes for CSVAGRMNTEAFF.

To note about this clonotype: With a much larger clone just one base away, this may be a read error. The CDR3, as DNA: TGCGCCAGCAGCTGGGAAGGGGTGGTGGGCAATAATGAGCAGTTCTTC. Protein product: CASSWEGVVGNNEQFF. The chain employs TRBV5-1 and TRBJ2-1; the D gene is possibly TRBD1 (5 bases). The V and J ends lost 3 bases and 7 bases respectively, with 20 bases between them. The CDR3 length is 16 residues. The germline V gene encodes CDR1 SGHRS and CDR2 YFSETQ.

CDR3 DNA sequence: TGTGCCAGTACTAGCGGGGGTCCTCCCTACGAGCAGTACTTC. Protein: CASTSGGPPYEQYF. The chain recombines TRBV28 with TRBJ2-7, with TRBD2 matching over 11 bases. CDR1 is MDHEN, CDR2 SYDVKM, per germline. The CDR3 is made up of 14 amino acids. Trimming cost V 9 bases and J 2 bases; bases outside gene matches: 6.